This T cell receptor (beta chain) was found in a study of T cell changes during pregnancy in multiple sclerosis. Trimming left V 5 bases short and J 0 bases short, with 11 bases between. The CDR3 loop spans 14 amino acids. The germline CDR1 and CDR2 sequences are SGHRS and YFSETQ. This table comes from immunoSEQ multiplex PCR, and its TCRdb copy is limited to in-frame clones, with some not included. This sample has some 85,000 clones, with more than 90% found just once. J is TRBJ1-1 and V is TRBV5-1; D possibly corresponds to TRBD1 (5 bases). The TCR sequence derives from a female donor with multiple sclerosis, enrolled in a pregnancy study. The source material was peripheral blood, sampled in the second trimester of pregnancy. The CDR3 spells CASRSGSMNTEAFF. The CDR3 bases are TGCGCCAGCAGGTCAGGGTCTATGAACACTGAAGCTTTCTTT.